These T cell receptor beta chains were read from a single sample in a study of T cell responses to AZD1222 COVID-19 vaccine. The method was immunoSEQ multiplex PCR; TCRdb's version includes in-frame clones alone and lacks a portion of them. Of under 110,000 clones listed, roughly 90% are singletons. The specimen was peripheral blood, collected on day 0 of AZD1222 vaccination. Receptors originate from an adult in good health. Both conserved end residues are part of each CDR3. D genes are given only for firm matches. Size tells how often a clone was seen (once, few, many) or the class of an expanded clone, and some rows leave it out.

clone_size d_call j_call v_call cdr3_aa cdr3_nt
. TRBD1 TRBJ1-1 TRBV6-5 CASSPGTGSTEAFF TGTGCCAGCAGCCCCGGGACAGGGAGCACTGAAGCTTTCTTT
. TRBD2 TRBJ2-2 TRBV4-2 CASSPRTSGTSNTGELFF TGTGCCAGCAGCCCCAGGACTAGCGGGACCTCGAACACCGGGGAGCTGTTTTTT
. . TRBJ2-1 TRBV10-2 CASGGAGEYNEQFF TGCGCCAGCGGGGGGGCGGGAGAGTACAATGAGCAGTTCTTC
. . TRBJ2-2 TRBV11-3 CASNGDSGELFF TGTGCCAGCAACGGGGACTCCGGGGAGCTGTTTTTT
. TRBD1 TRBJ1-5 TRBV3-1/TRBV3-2 CASSQGTGYSNQPQHF TGTGCCAGCAGCCAAGGGACAGGGTATTCAAATCAGCCCCAGCATTTT
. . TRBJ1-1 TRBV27 CASSQQGGVPEAFF TGTGCCAGCAGTCAACAGGGAGGGGTACCTGAAGCTTTCTTT
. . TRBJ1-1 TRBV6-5 CASSYSRQGDTEAFF TGTGCCAGCAGTTACTCGAGGCAGGGTGACACTGAAGCTTTCTTT
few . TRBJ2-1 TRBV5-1 CASSPEGNTYNEQFF TGCGCCAGCAGCCCGGAGGGGAATACCTACAATGAGCAGTTCTTC
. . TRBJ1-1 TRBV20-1 CSARSGPKAFF TGCAGTGCTAGATCGGGGCCGAAAGCTTTCTTT
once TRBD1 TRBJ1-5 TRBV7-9 CASSSSQGEPQHF TGTGCCAGCAGCTCGTCCCAGGGGGAGCCCCAGCATTTT
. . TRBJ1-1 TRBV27 CASSLSGNMNTEAFF TGTGCCAGCAGTTTATCAGGCAACATGAACACTGAAGCTTTCTTT
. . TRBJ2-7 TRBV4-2 CASSQETAGSYEQYF TGTGCCAGCAGCCAAGAAACGGCGGGATCCTACGAGCAGTACTTC
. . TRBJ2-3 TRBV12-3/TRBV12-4 CASSSLHTQYF TGTGCCAGCAGTTCCCTGCATACGCAGTATTTT
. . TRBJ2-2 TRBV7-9 CASSLSGLIGGWNTGELFF TGTGCCAGCAGCTTATCTGGGTTAATCGGCGGGTGGAACACCGGGGAGCTGTTTTTT
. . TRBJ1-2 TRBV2 CASSPDRNYGYTF TGTGCCAGCAGTCCGGACAGAAACTATGGCTACACCTTC
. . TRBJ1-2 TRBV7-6 CASSRGGGYTF TGTGCCAGCAGCCGGGGCGGTGGCTACACCTTC
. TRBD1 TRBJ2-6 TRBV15 CATSRTGTGVYGANVLTF TGTGCCACCAGCAGAACCGGGACAGGGGTTTACGGGGCCAACGTCCTGACTTTC
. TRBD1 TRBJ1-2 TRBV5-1 CASSTGQYGYTF TGCGCCAGCAGCACGGGACAGTATGGCTACACCTTC
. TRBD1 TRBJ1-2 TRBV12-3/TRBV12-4 CASSGDRSGYTF TGTGCCAGCAGCGGGGACAGGAGTGGCTACACCTTC
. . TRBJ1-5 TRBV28 CASSLWAGGNQPQHF TGTGCCAGCAGTTTGTGGGCAGGAGGCAATCAGCCCCAGCATTTT
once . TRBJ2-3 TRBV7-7 CASSSPNSDTQYF TGTGCTAGCAGCTCACCTAACTCAGATACGCAGTATTTT
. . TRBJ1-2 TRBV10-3 CAISEGSLANYGYTF TGTGCCATCAGTGAAGGGAGTTTGGCTAACTATGGCTACACCTTC
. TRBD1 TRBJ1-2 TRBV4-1 CASSQTGGSGYTF TGCGCCAGCAGCCAAACAGGGGGCTCGGGCTACACCTTC
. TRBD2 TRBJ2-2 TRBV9 CASSLSGLASTGELFF TGTGCCAGCAGTTTATCGGGACTAGCGAGCACCGGGGAGCTGTTTTTT
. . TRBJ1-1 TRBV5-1 CASSLRSLGNGNTEAFF TGCGCCAGCAGCTTGAGGTCGCTTGGAAACGGGAACACTGAAGCTTTCTTT
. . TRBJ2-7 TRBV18 CASSAEVSYEQYF TGTGCCAGCTCAGCAGAGGTCTCCTACGAGCAGTACTTC
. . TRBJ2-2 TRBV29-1 CSVGEGAAGELFF TGCAGCGTCGGGGAAGGAGCAGCCGGGGAGCTGTTTTTT
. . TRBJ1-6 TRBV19 CASQSRGRDSPLHF TGTGCCAGCCAGAGCAGGGGAAGGGATTCACCCCTCCACTTT
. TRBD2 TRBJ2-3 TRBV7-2 CASSLTSSSTDTQYF TGTGCCAGCAGCCTGACTAGCAGTAGCACAGATACGCAGTATTTT
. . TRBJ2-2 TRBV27 CASSLSRGSGELFF TGTGCCAGCAGTTTGAGTCGTGGGTCCGGGGAGCTGTTTTTT
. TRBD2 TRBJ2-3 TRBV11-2 CASSSGTTADTQYF TGTGCCAGCAGCTCCGGGACTACCGCAGATACGCAGTATTTT
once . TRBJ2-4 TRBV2 CASSDQVGGPKNIQYF TGTGCCAGCAGTGACCAGGTCGGGGGGCCCAAAAACATTCAGTACTTC
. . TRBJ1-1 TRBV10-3 CAISDFGTLNTEAFF TGTGCCATCAGTGATTTTGGCACTCTGAACACTGAAGCTTTCTTT
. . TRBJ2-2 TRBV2 CASSDTQGPGAPGELFF TGTGCCAGCAGTGATACACAGGGACCAGGGGCTCCGGGGGAGCTGTTTTTT
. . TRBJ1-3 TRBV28 CASSLKAHSGNTIYF TGTGCCAGCAGTTTAAAGGCCCACTCTGGAAACACCATATATTTT
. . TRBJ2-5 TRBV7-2 CASSFQSSQETQYF TGTGCCAGCAGCTTCCAATCTAGCCAAGAGACCCAGTACTTC
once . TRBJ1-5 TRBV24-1 CAPRAGPLYSNQPQHF TGTGCCCCCCGGGCGGGACCTCTATATAGCAATCAGCCCCAGCATTTT
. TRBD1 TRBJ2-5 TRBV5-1 CASSNDRGHGETQYF TGCGCCAGCAGCAATGACAGGGGGCATGGAGAGACCCAGTACTTC
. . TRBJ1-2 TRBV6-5 CASSHRPAGGYTF TGTGCCAGCAGCCACCGCCCCGCGGGGGGCTACACCTTC
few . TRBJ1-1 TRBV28 CASSLPQNTEAFF TGTGCCAGCAGTCTCCCTCAGAACACTGAAGCTTTCTTT
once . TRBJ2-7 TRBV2 CASSPRGSGSGQQYF TGTGCCAGCAGTCCCAGGGGGAGTGGTAGCGGCCAGCAGTACTTC
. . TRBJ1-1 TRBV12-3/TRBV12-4 CASIVGGTEAFF TGTGCCAGCATCGTGGGGGGAACTGAAGCTTTCTTT
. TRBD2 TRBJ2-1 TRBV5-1 CASSSLGTSGSDEQFF TGCGCCAGCAGCTCCCTAGGGACTAGCGGGAGCGATGAGCAGTTCTTC
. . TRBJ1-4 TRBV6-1 CASSETLNMVEKLFF TGTGCCAGCAGTGAAACGTTAAATATGGTTGAAAAACTGTTTTTT
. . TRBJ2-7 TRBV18 CASSRTQGIDEQYF TGTGCCAGCTCCCGGACCCAGGGAATAGACGAGCAGTACTTC
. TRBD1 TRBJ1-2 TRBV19 CATKGQGNYGYTF TGTGCCACTAAAGGACAGGGAAACTATGGCTACACCTTC